This T cell receptor beta chain was observed in a study of cytomegalovirus exposure and HLA in healthy donors. The overall study: One earlier analysis, a look at 150 million to 200 million T cells, found some 100 million unique TCR beta sequences. Study results and caveats: TRBV6-2, TRBV6-3 and other indistinguishable V segments were excluded. Analysis was carried out at a later point, and it linked a missense DCLRE1C variant to TCR beta V- and J-gene trimming. Associated with cytomegalovirus, according to the listing, were around 170 TCR beta chains.

Turning to this clone: The antigen is undetermined.

Both 60 Vbeta primers and 13 Jbeta primers went into the PCR. The data were produced by immunoSEQ multiplex PCR, yet TCRdb's version contains in-frame clones alone and is incomplete. Its table records 100,000 to 150,000 clones. CDR1 and CDR2 (germline): MNHEY, SMNVEV (reference sequence). Losses at the gene ends were 5 bases for V and 3 bases for J; bases not matched to a gene: 16. CDR3 length: 17 residues. The sample was PBMCs. The receptor was derived from a woman aged 40-49 years in good health and CMV-seropositive. The chain combines TRBV27 with TRBJ2-7, with TRBD2 identical over 7 bases. CDR3 nucleotides: TGTGCCAGCAGTCCGCAGCCTGGACTAGGTCCGGGCTACGAGCAGTACTTC. Translated: CASSPQPGLGPGYEQYF.